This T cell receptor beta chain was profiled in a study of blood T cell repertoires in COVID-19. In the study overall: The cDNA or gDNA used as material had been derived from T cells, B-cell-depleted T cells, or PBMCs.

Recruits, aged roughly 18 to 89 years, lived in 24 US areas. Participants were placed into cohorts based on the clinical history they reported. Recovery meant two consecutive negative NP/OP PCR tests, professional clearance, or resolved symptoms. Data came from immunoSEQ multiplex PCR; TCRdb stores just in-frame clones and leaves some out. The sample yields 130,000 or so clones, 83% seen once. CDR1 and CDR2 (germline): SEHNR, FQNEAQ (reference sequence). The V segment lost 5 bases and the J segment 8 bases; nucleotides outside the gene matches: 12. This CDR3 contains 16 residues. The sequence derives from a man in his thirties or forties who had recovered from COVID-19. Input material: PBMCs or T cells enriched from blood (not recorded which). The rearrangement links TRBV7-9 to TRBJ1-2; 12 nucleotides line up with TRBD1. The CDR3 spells CASSNRDRGPAAGYTF. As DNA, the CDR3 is TGTGCCAGCAGCAACCGGGACAGGGGGCCGGCTGCGGGCTACACCTTC.